Following are 18 T cell receptor beta chains from one sample sequenced in a study of neurological immune-mediated disorders. One entry per CDR3 protein, called by TCRdb with MiXCR from the 5' RACE reads. Of approximately 45,000 distinct CDR3 sequences in the sample, roughly 13% were seen once. What was sequenced was PBMCs. The receptors come from a female donor in good health.

Ten or more counts support this clonotype. V usage is TRBV27 and J usage is TRBJ2-1; 7 positions match TRBD2. This CDR3 contains 15 residues. The junction had 9 bases not matched to a gene; V was cut back by 3 bases and J by 7 bases. The germline V gene encodes CDR1 MNHEY and CDR2 SMNVEV (reference sequence). For the CDR3, the DNA is TGTGCCAGCAGTTTTTCCGCGGGAGTTGGAAATGAGCAGTTCTTC. It encodes CASSFSAGVGNEQFF.

This clonotype was seen at least ten times. This chain links TRBV6-1 with TRBJ2-7; D remains ambiguous. Deletions cut 3 bases from V and 0 bases from J, with 6 bases between. This CDR3 is built from 13 residues. The V gene's germline CDR1 is MNHNS and CDR2 SASEGT. The DNA for the CDR3 is TGTGCCAGCAGTGAGTTGTACTCCTACGAGCAGTACTTC. This codes for CASSELYSYEQYF.

In its sample, this clonotype was seen many times. The V and J genes are TRBV20-1 and TRBJ2-5, with TRBD1 identical over 7 bases. The CDR3 is 15 amino acids. Germline lookup yields CDR1 DFQATT and CDR2 SNEGSKA (reference sequence). V lost 0 bases, J lost 5 bases, and 9 bases stayed unmatched. Written as DNA, the CDR3 is TGCAGTGCTAGAGATCCCAACAGGGGAGCGGAGACCCAGTACTTC. Its translation is CSARDPNRGAETQYF.

This clonotype appeared many times. The chain has TRBV5-1 and TRBJ2-2; 9 bases agree with TRBD1. V lost 0 bases, J lost 5 bases, and 5 bases stayed unmatched. The CDR3 has 16 amino acids. Germline-derived CDR1 and CDR2 are SGHRS and YFSETQ. As DNA, the CDR3 is TGCGCCAGCAGCTTGGCCGTGACAGGGGGGACCGGGGAGCTGTTTTTT. This translates into CASSLAVTGGTGELFF.

V usage is TRBV11-3 and J usage is TRBJ2-1; maybe TRBD2 (6 bases). Trimming removed 5 bases at V and 10 bases at J, with 21 bases between. The CDR3 covers 15 residues. Germline-derived CDR1 and CDR2 are SGHNT and YENEEA. CDR3 bases: TGTGCCAGCAGCCGTAGTAAACCGCCCCGGGAGGAGCAGTTCTTC. Translating gives CASSRSKPPREEQFF. The full variable domain, its missing parts supplied by reference TRBV11-3 and TRBJ2-1, is EAGVVQSPRYKIIEKKQPVAFWCNPISGHNTLYWYLQNLGQGPELLIRYENEEAVDDSQLPKDRFSAERLKGVDSTLKIQPAELGDSAVYLCASSRSKPPREEQFFGPGTRLTVL.

This clonotype has a count of ten or more. J is TRBJ2-2 and V is TRBV7-2; D gene ambiguous. The germline V gene has CDR1 SGHTA and CDR2 FQGNSA. The V end was cut by 3 bases, the J end by 4 bases, with 3 bases between. This CDR3 has 12 residues. CDR3 residues: CASSLATGELFF. CDR3 nucleotide sequence: TGTGCCAGCAGCTTGGCCACCGGGGAGCTGTTTTTT.

This clonotype was seen many times. This sequence joins TRBV6-5 and TRBJ2-1; 8 positions match TRBD1. V was pared by 4 bases and J by 9 bases, with 17 bases of the junction left unmatched. Germline CDR1 MNHEY, CDR2 SVGAGI. This CDR3 contains 17 residues. DNA of the CDR3: TGTGCCAGCAGTTCCCCCTCAAAAGGACAGGGAAAGCGTGAGCAGTTCTTC. This encodes CASSSPSKGQGKREQFF.

In this sample, this clonotype turned up many times. The chain recombines TRBV20-1 with TRBJ2-1; D not resolved. The length of the CDR3 is 15 residues. Trimming pared 2 bases from V and 0 bases from J, leaving 11 bases between. Germline CDR1 reads DFQATT; CDR2 reads SNEGSKA (reference sequence). The CDR3 here is CSARPDPDSYNEQFF. CDR3 DNA sequence: TGCAGTGCTAGACCCGATCCGGACTCCTACAATGAGCAGTTCTTC.

This clonotype was counted at least ten times. V and J are TRBV7-2 and TRBJ2-5; 12 bases match TRBD2. Germline CDR1 reads SGHTA; CDR2 reads FQGNSA. This CDR3 has 17 residues. V shed 5 bases, J shed 0 bases, and the junction held 7 bases outside the gene matches. The CDR3 coding sequence is TGTGCCAGCAGCCCCCGTCGACTAGCGGGAGACCAAGAGACCCAGTACTTC. Its protein product is CASSPRRLAGDQETQYF.

The CDR3 is CASSLYKTSGRRGETQYF. CDR3 nucleotides: TGTGCCAGCAGTTTATATAAAACTAGCGGGAGGAGGGGGGAGACCCAGTACTTC. The chain uses TRBV27 and TRBJ2-5; 12 nucleotides line up with TRBD2. Germline CDR1 and CDR2: MNHEY and SMNVEV (reference sequence). J was trimmed by 5 bases and V by 1 base; bases with no gene match: 11. There are 18 residues in the CDR3.

This clonotype appeared many times. This chain connects TRBV7-8 to TRBJ2-1; 7 bases match TRBD2. Trimming at V came to 4 bases and at J to 2 bases, leaving 11 bases not matched to a gene. Germline V gives CDR1 SGHVS, CDR2 FQNEAQ. The length of the CDR3 is 17 residues. The CDR3 DNA sequence: TGTGCCAGCAGCTCCGTAGATGGCGGGAGAACCTACAATGAGCAGTTCTTC. Translated, it gives CASSSVDGGRTYNEQFF.

The table lists this clonotype with many counts. The rearrangement links TRBV25-1 to TRBJ1-3; unclear D gene. V lost 3 bases and J 11 bases, leaving 14 bases between the germline ends. The CDR3 has 13 residues. CDR1 MGHDK and CDR2 SYGVNS come from the germline V gene. CDR3 DNA: TGTGCCAGCAGTGAGTACCGAGTGGGAGCCATATATTTT. This translates into CASSEYRVGAIYF.

This clonotype was seen repeatedly, ten times or more. The chain has TRBV6-2 or TRBV6-3 and TRBJ1-5; unclear D gene. The CDR3 has 15 residues. Trimming removed 10 bases from V and 3 bases from J, with 19 bases in between. From germline, CDR1 is MNHEY and CDR2 SVGEGT. This chain's CDR3 is CATQRSAGVNQPQHF. In nucleotides, the CDR3 is TGTGCCACACAACGGTCGGCGGGCGTCAATCAGCCCCAGCATTTT.

This clonotype was observed at least ten times. This chain joins TRBV20-1 and TRBJ1-1, with a tentative D call TRBD1 (5 bases). CDR1 is DFQATT, CDR2 SNEGSKA, per germline (reference sequence). Between the trimmed V and J ends, which lost 0 bases and 0 bases, there was a span of 11 bases. The length of the CDR3 is 15 residues. DNA for the CDR3: TGCAGTGCTAGAGACCTACAGGTCATGAACACTGAAGCTTTCTTT. Protein sequence: CSARDLQVMNTEAFF.

This clonotype was seen many times. The chain combines TRBV20-1 with TRBJ2-1; 13 bases match TRBD2. Germline CDR1 DFQATT, CDR2 SNEGSKA (reference sequence). This CDR3 region has 16 residues. V was pared by 0 bases and J by 4 bases, with 3 bases of the junction left unmatched. The CDR3 bases are TGCAGTGCTAGAGACGGACTAGCGGGGGAATACAATGAGCAGTTCTTC. This translates into CSARDGLAGEYNEQFF.

This clonotype occurred a few times. The chain joins TRBV27 to TRBJ1-1; D not resolved. The CDR3 length is 14 residues. The germline gives CDR1 MNHEY, CDR2 SMNVEV (reference sequence). V lost 0 bases, J lost 4 bases, and 9 bases lay in between. The CDR3 loop is CASSLSRPSTEAFF. DNA for the CDR3: TGTGCCAGCAGTTTATCAAGACCCAGCACTGAAGCTTTCTTT.

This clonotype has a handful of counts. This chain joins TRBV6-5 and TRBJ1-5, with 9 positions matching TRBD1. The CDR3 is made up of 15 amino acids. Germline V gene lookup returns CDR1 MNHEY and CDR2 SVGAGI. V gave up 6 bases and J gave up 10 bases; unmatched junction bases: 13. The CDR3 region is CASSLTTTGGGPQHF. CDR3 nucleotide sequence: TGTGCCAGCAGCCTAACTACGACAGGGGGTGGTCCCCAGCATTTT.

This clonotype has at least ten counts. The gene calls are TRBV13 and TRBJ1-2; no reliable D call. This CDR3 region has 13 residues. Germline CDR1 PRHDT, CDR2 FYEKMQ (reference sequence). The V gene lost 0 bases and the J gene lost 2 bases, with 4 bases spanning the gap. CDR3 protein: CASSLGQNYGYTF. The DNA for the CDR3 is TGTGCCAGCAGCTTAGGCCAGAACTATGGCTACACCTTC. The full variable domain, with the rest looked up from reference TRBV13 and TRBJ1-2, is AAGVIQSPRHLIKEKRETATLKCYPIPRHDTVYWYQQGPGQDPQFLISFYEKMQSDKGSIPDRFSAQQFSDYHSELNMSSLELGDSALYFCASSLGQNYGYTFGSGTRLTVV.